This entry lists 23 T cell receptor gamma chains sequenced from one sample in a study of intestinal T cells in coeliac disease. Genomic DNA came from ten roughly 5.2-µm formalin-fixed paraffin-embedded scrolls per case. LymphoTrack primers amplified TRG sequences from approximately 0.2 ug of biopsy DNA. TCRdb re-analyzed the multiplex PCR reads via CATT. The profile covers 1,000 or so gamma-chain clones, with under 60% appearing a single time and 9.5% to 10% taken by the ten largest. Sequenced input: a duodenal biopsy. The origin of the receptors is a human donor with celiac disease.

Sample share makes this clone large. V is TRGV2 and J is TRGJ1 or TRGJ2. Germline V gene data show CDR1 as EGSNGY and CDR2 as YDSYNSKV. After removal of 0 bases from V and 5 bases from J, the junction contained 4 bases not matched to a gene. This CDR3 is 13 amino acids long. Here the CDR3 reads CATWDGLDYKKLF. The CDR3 region has the DNA TGTGCCACCTGGGACGGGCTAGATTATAAGAAACTCTTT.

About this clone itself: Possible read error: a much larger clone is one base away. The J gene is TRGJP2, the V gene TRGV3. This CDR3 is built from 16 residues. The germline V gene encodes CDR1 VTNTFY and CDR2 YDVSTARD (reference sequence). J was trimmed by 2 bases and V by 0 bases; bases with no gene match: 6. The CDR3 nucleotides are TGTGCCACCTGGGACAGGCTCCGCAGTAGTGATTGGATCAAGACGTTT. Protein: CATWDRLRSSDWIKTF.

In its sample, this clone was seen once. V usage is TRGV10 and J usage is TRGJP1. TRGV10 is an ORF, with its function uncertain. The length of the CDR3 is 27 residues. V lost 13 bases and J lost 4; bases outside the gene matches: 52. CDR3 sequence: CAGVGLEVSGSGILGSPRENTGWFKIF. CDR3 coding DNA: TGTGCTGGCGTGGGATTAGAGGTTTCGGGTTCCGGGATCCTGGGTTCACCAAGGGAAAACACTGGTTGGTTCAAGATATTT.

This clone was observed a few times. V gene TRGV8 combines with J gene TRGJP1. CDR1 and CDR2 from the germline V gene are VENAVY and YDSYNSRV. This CDR3 is 14 amino acids long. V lost 3 bases to trimming and J lost 1 base; unmatched junction nucleotides: 2. This CDR3 is CATWDFTTGWFKIF. In DNA, the CDR3 is TGTGCCACCTGGGATTTTACCACTGGTTGGTTCAAGATATTT.

This clone was detected a few times. One junction end disagrees with the germline gene, perhaps due to a read error. The sample contains more than one DNA sequence encoding this CDR3. The CDR3 region is CAARGYKKLF. CDR3 DNA sequence: TGCGCTGCGAGGGGTTATAAGAAACTCTTT. The chain uses TRGV10 and TRGJ1 or TRGJ2. TRGV10 counts as an open reading frame of uncertain function. This CDR3 contains 10 residues.

This chain connects TRGV3 to TRGJ1 or TRGJ2. Germline V gene data show CDR1 as VTNTFY and CDR2 as YDVSTARD (reference sequence). The CDR3 contains 14 residues. V gave up 1 base and J gave up 3 bases; unmatched junction bases: 6. The CDR3 spells CATWDRRPYYKKLF. The CDR3 coding sequence is TGTGCCACCTGGGACAGAAGACCTTATTATAAGAAACTCTTT.

This clone counts as large (0.1 to 1%). The gene calls are TRGV2 and TRGJ1 or TRGJ2. Germline V lookup: CDR1 EGSNGY, CDR2 YDSYNSKV. The J segment lost 3 bases and the V segment lost 9 bases, leaving 5 bases of the junction unmatched. The CDR3 sequence is 11 residues long. CDR3 loop: CATGGYYKKLF. In nucleotides, the CDR3 is TGTGCCACCGGAGGTTATTATAAGAAACTCTTT.

This chain connects TRGV3 to TRGJP1. This CDR3 has 18 residues. The V gene end was trimmed by 0 bases and the J gene end by 0 bases; junction bases not matched to a gene: 10. CDR1 and CDR2 (germline): VTNTFY, YDVSTARD (reference sequence). CDR3 DNA sequence: TGTGCCACCTGGGACAGGCGACTACAGGATACCACTGGTTGGTTCAAGATATTT. It translates to CATWDRRLQDTTGWFKIF.

This clone is large. Other nucleotide sequences from this sample produce the same CDR3. This sequence joins TRGV3 and TRGJ1 or TRGJ2. V shed 0 bases and J 5 bases; nucleotides not matched to a gene: 4. The germline CDR1 and CDR2 sequences are VTNTFY and YDVSTARD (reference sequence). This CDR3 is built from 13 residues. CDR3 DNA sequence: TGTGCCACCTGGGACAGGCTACATTATAAGAAACTCTTT. Translation gives CATWDRLHYKKLF.

This chain uses TRGV10 with TRGJ1 or TRGJ2. TRGV10 is noted as an ORF with a role that remains uncertain. V lost 8 bases, J lost 1 base, and 15 bases stayed unmatched. CDR3 size: 16 residues. The chain's CDR3 is CAAWDYPHSNYYKKLF. The CDR3 DNA sequence: TGTGCTGCGTGGGATTACCCCCACAGTAATTATTATAAGAAACTCTTT.

By proportion, this clone is large. The J gene is TRGJ1 or TRGJ2, the V gene TRGV11. TRGV11 is known as an ORF, though its function is uncertain. The CDR3 is 11 residues long. The V and J ends lost 6 bases and 4 bases, in that order; junction bases with no gene match: 0. CDR3 sequence: CACWIYYKKLF. Here the CDR3 DNA reads TGTGCCTGCTGGATTTATTATAAGAAACTCTTT.

The rearrangement joins TRGV8 to TRGJ1 or TRGJ2. Germline CDR1 is VENAVY and CDR2 is YDSYNSRV. V lost 8 bases to trimming and J lost 4 bases; unmatched junction nucleotides: 17. The CDR3 covers 15 residues. DNA of the CDR3: TGTGCCACCTCGGGGTTCTGGGGGAACTATTATAAGAAACTCTTT. This sequence encodes CATSGFWGNYYKKLF.

The chain is built from TRGV10 and TRGJ1 or TRGJ2. TRGV10 is reported as an ORF; its role is uncertain. The V gene end was trimmed by 8 bases and the J gene end by 0 bases; junction bases not matched to a gene: 5. CDR3 length equals 13 residues. The CDR3 DNA reads TGTGCTGCGTGGGAATTGAATTATTATAAGAAACTCTTT. Amino acids: CAAWELNYYKKLF.

The table lists this clone with a few counts. The chain uses TRGV11 and TRGJ1 or TRGJ2. TRGV11 has ORF status, its function being uncertain. The V segment lost 2 bases and the J segment 7 bases; nucleotides outside the gene matches: 8. CDR3 length: 14 amino acids. The CDR3 loop is CACWIRPFGYKKLF. The CDR3 nucleotides are TGTGCCTGCTGGATTAGGCCGTTTGGCTATAAGAAACTCTTT.

Within the sample, this clone is large. The chain carries TRGV3 and TRGJ1 or TRGJ2. This CDR3 contains 13 residues. The V gene end was trimmed by 0 bases and the J gene end by 10 bases; junction bases not matched to a gene: 9. The germline V gene encodes CDR1 VTNTFY and CDR2 YDVSTARD (reference sequence). CDR3 bases: TGTGCCACCTGGGACAGGCGGGACAAGAAGAAACTCTTT. Translated, it gives CATWDRRDKKKLF.

Points on this clone: An end of the junction does not agree with germline; a read error may underlie this. The V and J genes are TRGV11 and TRGJ1 or TRGJ2. TRGV11 is an ORF; its function is uncertain. CDR3 length: 15 amino acids. The CDR3 DNA reads TGTGCCTGCCGGATTAGGCACATGAATTATTATAAGAAACTCTTT. Protein: CACRIRHMNYYKKLF.

In its sample, this clone ranks as hyperexpanded. This sample also contains other DNA sequences that code for the same CDR3. The V gene is TRGV3, the J gene TRGJ1 or TRGJ2. V dropped 1 base and J dropped 7; count of bases not matched to a gene: 7. Per the germline V gene, CDR1 is VTNTFY and CDR2 is YDVSTARD (reference sequence). There are 13 residues in the CDR3. The CDR3 loop reads CATWDSRRYKKLF. CDR3 DNA sequence: TGTGCCACCTGGGACAGCAGGAGGTATAAGAAACTCTTT.

V and J are TRGV11 and TRGJ1 or TRGJ2. TRGV11 is known as an ORF, though its function is uncertain. The CDR3 length is 22 residues. V was pared by 0 bases and J by 10 bases, with 33 bases of the junction left unmatched. CDR3 protein: CACWIRHVLRVGALLVARKKLF. The CDR3 DNA reads TGTGCCTGCTGGATTAGGCACGTTTTAAGAGTGGGGGCATTATTGGTGGCCCGGAAGAAACTCTTT.

In this sample, this clone turned up once. V usage is TRGV9 and J usage is TRGJP1. The CDR3 sequence is 13 residues long. V shed 7 bases and J 12 bases; nucleotides not matched to a gene: 14. Per germline, CDR1 GITISATS and CDR2 ISYDGTV (reference sequence). CDR3 bases: TGTGCCTTGTGTCGCGGGGATGATGGGTTCAAGATATTT. Its protein is CALCRGDDGFKIF.

This chain connects TRGV10 to TRGJ1 or TRGJ2. TRGV10 is filed as an ORF, its function uncertain. The CDR3 contains 16 residues. V lost 8 bases, J lost 6 bases, and 20 bases stayed unmatched. The CDR3 loop is CAAWDSYPKIIYKKLF. CDR3 DNA sequence: TGTGCTGCGTGGGATTCGTACCCGAAGATTATTTATAAGAAACTCTTT.

The rearrangement uses TRGV10 and TRGJP1. TRGV10 is an open reading frame, and its role is uncertain. CDR3 length: 14 amino acids. Trimming at V came to 8 bases and at J to 8 bases, leaving 12 bases not matched to a gene. The CDR3: CAAWVLPRGWFKIF. CDR3 DNA: TGTGCTGCGTGGGTTCTCCCGAGGGGTTGGTTCAAGATATTT.

About this clone itself: This may arise from a read error, as a much more abundant clone is one base away. For the V gene the call is TRGV9; the J gene has no call. Germline CDR1 GITISATS, CDR2 ISYDGTV (reference sequence). The CDR3 has 17 residues. The DNA of the CDR3 is TGTGCCTTGTGGGAGGTGCAATGGCTTCCGCGGTATTATAAAAAACTCTTC. This gives the protein CALWEVQWLPRYYKKLF.

As DNA, the CDR3 is TGTGCCACCTGGGACGGGGCCGGGGGCACTGGTTGGTTCAAGATATTT. Protein product: CATWDGAGGTGWFKIF. This chain uses TRGV2 with TRGJP1. Looked up from germline, CDR1 is EGSNGY and CDR2 is YDSYNSKV. The CDR3 is 16 amino acids. V dropped 0 bases and J dropped 4; count of bases not matched to a gene: 8.